This TCR beta chain emerged from a study of T cell changes during pregnancy in multiple sclerosis. This table comes from immunoSEQ multiplex PCR, and its TCRdb copy is limited to in-frame clones, with some not included. The sample includes approximately 93,000 clones, approximately 90% of them seen just once. This clone came up once. Trimming took 3 bases from V and 4 from J, leaving 14 bases between them. CDR1 and CDR2 from the germline V gene are SGHTA and FQGNSA. The CDR3 loop spans 15 amino acids. The input for sequencing was peripheral blood, taken in the first trimester of pregnancy. V is TRBV7-2 and J is TRBJ2-3; perhaps TRBD1 as D (6 bases). The TCR sequence derives from a female donor in good health, enrolled as a control in a pregnancy study. This chain's CDR3 is CASSLTRGTADTQYF. The CDR3 DNA follows: TGTGCCAGCAGCTTGACCAGGGGAACGGCAGATACGCAGTATTTT.